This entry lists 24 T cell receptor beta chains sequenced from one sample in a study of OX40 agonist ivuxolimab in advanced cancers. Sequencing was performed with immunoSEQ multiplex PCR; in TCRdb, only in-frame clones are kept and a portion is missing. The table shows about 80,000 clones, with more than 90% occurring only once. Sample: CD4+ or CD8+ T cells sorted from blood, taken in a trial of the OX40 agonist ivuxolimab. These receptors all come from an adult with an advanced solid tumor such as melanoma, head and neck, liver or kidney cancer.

CDR3 residues: CASSYSASGEQYF. CDR3 sequence (DNA): TGTGCCAGCAGTTACTCGGCCTCGGGGGAGCAGTACTTC. The rearrangement links TRBV6-5 to TRBJ2-7; possible D gene TRBD2, 5 bases. Germline CDR1 reads MNHEY; CDR2 reads SVGAGI. V lost 0 bases and J 7 bases, leaving 10 bases between the germline ends. The CDR3 covers 13 residues.

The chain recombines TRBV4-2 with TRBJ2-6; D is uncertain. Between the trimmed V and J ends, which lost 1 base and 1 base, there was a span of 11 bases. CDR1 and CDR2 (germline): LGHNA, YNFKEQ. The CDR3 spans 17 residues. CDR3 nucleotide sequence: TGTGCCAGCAGCCAAGCGGCCCAGGATTCTGGGGCCAACGTCCTGACTTTC. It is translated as CASSQAAQDSGANVLTF.

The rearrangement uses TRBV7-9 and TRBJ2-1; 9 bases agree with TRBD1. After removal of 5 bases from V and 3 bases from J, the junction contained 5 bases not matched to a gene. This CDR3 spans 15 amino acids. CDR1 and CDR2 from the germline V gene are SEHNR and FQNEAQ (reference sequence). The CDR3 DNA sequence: TGTGCCAGCAGCCCAGGGACAGGGTTCTACAATGAGCAGTTCTTC. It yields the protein CASSPGTGFYNEQFF.

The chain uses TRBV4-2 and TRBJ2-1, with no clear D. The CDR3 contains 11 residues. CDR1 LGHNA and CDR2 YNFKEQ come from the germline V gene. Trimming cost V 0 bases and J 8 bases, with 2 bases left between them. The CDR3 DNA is TGTGCCAGCAGCCAAGAGTATGAGCAGTTCTTC. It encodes CASSQEYEQFF.

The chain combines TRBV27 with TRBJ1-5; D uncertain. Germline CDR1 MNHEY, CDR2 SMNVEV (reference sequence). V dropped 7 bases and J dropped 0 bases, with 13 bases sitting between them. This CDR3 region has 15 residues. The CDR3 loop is CASKSNFNSNQPQHF. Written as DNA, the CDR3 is TGTGCCAGCAAGTCCAACTTTAATAGCAATCAGCCCCAGCATTTT.

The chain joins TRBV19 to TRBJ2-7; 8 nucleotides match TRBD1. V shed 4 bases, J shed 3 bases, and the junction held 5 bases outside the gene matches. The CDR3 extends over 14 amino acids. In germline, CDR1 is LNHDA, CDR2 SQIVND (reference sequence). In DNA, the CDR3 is TGTGCCAGTAGTAAGGGACAGGATAACTACGAGCAGTACTTC. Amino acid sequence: CASSKGQDNYEQYF.

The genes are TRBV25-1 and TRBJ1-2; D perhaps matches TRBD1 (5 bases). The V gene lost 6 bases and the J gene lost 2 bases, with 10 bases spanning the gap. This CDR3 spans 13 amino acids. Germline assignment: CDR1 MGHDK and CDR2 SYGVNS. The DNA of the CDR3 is TGTGCCAGCAGCCTCGGGGACAACTATGGCTACACCTTC. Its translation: CASSLGDNYGYTF.

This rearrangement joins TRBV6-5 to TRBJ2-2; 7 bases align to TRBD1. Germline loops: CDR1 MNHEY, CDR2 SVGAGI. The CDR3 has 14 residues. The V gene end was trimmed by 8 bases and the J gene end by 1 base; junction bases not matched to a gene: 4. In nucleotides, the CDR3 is TGTGCCAGCGAGAGGACAGGGAACACCGGGGAGCTGTTTTTT. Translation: CASERTGNTGELFF.

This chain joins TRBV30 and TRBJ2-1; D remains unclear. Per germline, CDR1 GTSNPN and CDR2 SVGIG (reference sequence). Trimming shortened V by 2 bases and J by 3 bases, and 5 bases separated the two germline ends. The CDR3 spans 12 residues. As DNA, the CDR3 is TGTGCCTGGAGTCGGTTCTACAATGAGCAGTTCTTC. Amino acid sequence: CAWSRFYNEQFF. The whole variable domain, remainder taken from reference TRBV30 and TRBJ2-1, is SQTIHQWPATLVQPVGSPLSLECTVEGTSNPNLYWYRQAAGRGLQLLFYSVGIGQISSEVPQNLSASRPQDRQFILSSKKLLLSDSGFYLCAWSRFYNEQFFGPGTRLTVL.

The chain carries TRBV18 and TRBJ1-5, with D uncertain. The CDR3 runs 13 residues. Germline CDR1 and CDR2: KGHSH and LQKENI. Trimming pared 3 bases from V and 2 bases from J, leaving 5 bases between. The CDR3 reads CASSPQRNQPQHF. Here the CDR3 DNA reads TGTGCCAGCTCACCGCAGCGCAATCAGCCCCAGCATTTT.

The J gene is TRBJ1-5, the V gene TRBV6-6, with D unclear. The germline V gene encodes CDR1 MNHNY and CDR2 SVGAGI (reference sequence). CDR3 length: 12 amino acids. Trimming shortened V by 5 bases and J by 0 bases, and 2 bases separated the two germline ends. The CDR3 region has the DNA TGTGCCAGCAGTAATAGCAATCAGCCCCAGCATTTT. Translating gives CASSNSNQPQHF.

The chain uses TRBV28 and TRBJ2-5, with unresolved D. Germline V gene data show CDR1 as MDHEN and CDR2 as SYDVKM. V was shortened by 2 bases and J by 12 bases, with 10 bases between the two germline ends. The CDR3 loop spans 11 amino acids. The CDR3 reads CASSLGGAKYF. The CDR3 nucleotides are TGTGCCAGCAGTTTAGGCGGAGCCAAGTACTTC.

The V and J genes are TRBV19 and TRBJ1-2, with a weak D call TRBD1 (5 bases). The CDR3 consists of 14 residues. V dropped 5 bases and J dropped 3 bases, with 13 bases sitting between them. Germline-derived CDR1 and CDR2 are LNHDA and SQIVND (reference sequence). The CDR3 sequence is CASSEGQTYYGYTF. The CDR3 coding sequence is TGTGCCAGTAGTGAGGGGCAAACTTACTATGGCTACACCTTC.

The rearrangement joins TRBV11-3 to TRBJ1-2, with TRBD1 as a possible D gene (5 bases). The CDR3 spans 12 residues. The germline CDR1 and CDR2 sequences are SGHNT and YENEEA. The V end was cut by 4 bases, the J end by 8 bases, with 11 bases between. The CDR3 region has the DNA TGTGCCAGCAGCTCCGGGGCTGGAGGCTACACCTTC. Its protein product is CASSSGAGGYTF.

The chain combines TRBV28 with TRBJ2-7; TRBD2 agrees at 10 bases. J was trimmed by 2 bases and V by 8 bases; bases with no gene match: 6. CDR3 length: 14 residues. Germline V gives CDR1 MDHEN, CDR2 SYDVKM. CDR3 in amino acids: CASFRTSGPYEQYF. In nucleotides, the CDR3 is TGTGCCAGCTTCCGGACTAGCGGACCCTACGAGCAGTACTTC.

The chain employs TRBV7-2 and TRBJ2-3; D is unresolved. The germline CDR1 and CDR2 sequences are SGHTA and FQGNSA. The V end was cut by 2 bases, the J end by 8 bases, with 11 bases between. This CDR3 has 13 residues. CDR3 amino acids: CASSLPPLTTQYF. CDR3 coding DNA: TGTGCCAGCAGCTTACCACCCCTGACTACGCAGTATTTT.

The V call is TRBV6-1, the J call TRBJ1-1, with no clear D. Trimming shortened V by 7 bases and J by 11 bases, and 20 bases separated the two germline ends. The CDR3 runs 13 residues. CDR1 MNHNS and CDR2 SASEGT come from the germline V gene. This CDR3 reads CASTEGIGVRAFF. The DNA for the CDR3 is TGTGCCAGCACCGAAGGCATCGGGGTACGGGCTTTCTTT.

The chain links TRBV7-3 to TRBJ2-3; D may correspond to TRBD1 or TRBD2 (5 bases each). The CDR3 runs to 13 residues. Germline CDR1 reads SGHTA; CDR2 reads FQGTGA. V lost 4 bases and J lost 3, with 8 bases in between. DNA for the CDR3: TGTGCCAGCAGCTGGGACCCAACAGATACGCAGTATTTT. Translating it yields CASSWDPTDTQYF.

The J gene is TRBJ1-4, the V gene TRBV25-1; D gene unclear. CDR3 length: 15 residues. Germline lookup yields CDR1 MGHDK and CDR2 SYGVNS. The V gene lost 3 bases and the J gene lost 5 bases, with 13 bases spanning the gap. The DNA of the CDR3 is TGTGCCAGCAGTGATCCGGGCACAGCCAATGAAAAACTGTTTTTT. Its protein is CASSDPGTANEKLFF.

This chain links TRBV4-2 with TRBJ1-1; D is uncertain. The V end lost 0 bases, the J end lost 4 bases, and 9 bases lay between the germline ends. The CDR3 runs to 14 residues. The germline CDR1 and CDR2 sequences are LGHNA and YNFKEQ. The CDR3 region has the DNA TGTGCCAGCAGCCAAGATCCCCAAAGCACTGAAGCTTTCTTT. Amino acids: CASSQDPQSTEAFF.

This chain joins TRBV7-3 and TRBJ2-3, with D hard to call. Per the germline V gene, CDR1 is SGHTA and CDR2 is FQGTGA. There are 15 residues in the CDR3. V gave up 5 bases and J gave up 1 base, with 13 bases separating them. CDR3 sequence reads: CASSQDSSGTDTQYF. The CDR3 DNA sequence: TGTGCCAGCAGCCAAGACTCGTCTGGCACAGATACGCAGTATTTT.

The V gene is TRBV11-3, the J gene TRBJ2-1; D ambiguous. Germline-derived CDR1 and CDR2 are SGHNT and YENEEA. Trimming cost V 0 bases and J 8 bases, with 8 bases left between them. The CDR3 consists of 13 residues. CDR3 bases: TGTGCCAGCAGCTTAGAGCTAGGCGATGAGCAGTTCTTC. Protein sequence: CASSLELGDEQFF.

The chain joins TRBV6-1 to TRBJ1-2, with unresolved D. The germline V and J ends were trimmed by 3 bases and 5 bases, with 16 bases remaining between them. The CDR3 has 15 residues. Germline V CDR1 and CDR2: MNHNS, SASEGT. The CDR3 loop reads CASSEAPRTGYGYTF. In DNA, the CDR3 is TGTGCCAGCAGTGAGGCCCCTCGGACTGGTTATGGCTACACCTTC.

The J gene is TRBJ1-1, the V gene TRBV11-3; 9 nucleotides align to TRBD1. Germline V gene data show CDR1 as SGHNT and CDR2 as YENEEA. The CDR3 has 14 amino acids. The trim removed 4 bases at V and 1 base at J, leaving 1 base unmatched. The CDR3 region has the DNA TGTGCCAGCAGCTCGGGACAGGGGAACACTGAAGCTTTCTTT. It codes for CASSSGQGNTEAFF.